A single sample is the source of the 24 T cell receptor beta chains below, sequenced in a study of shared clonotypes between healthy human individuals (TCRdb year 2020). Libraries were prepared through the immunoSEQ multiplex PCR assay. TCRdb re-hosts the immuneACCESS table, in-frame sequences only. Its copies lack some clones; in the studies checked, an unresolved V gene accounts for under half of them, and the cause for the rest is not known. This sample is represented by about 770,000 clones; roughly 72% of them were singletons. The ten largest clones add up to more than 1.5% of the sample. Material for sequencing was memory CD4+ T cells sorted from blood. What this sample's cell subset or site label stands for: CD45RA-negative fraction. The receptors were sampled from a woman aged 25 to 39 in good health.

This clone was found once. This chain joins TRBV21-1 and TRBJ1-2; the tabulated D call, TRBD1, remains unverified against the DNA. TRBV21-1 is flagged as a pseudogene. The CDR3 extends over 15 amino acids. The CDR3 region has the DNA TGTGCCAGCAAACATTTACAGTGTACTAACTATGGCTACACCTTC. This gives the protein CASKHLQCTNYGYTF.

In the case of this clone: A far larger clone is a single base away, which makes a read error likely. This rearrangement joins TRBV11-2 to TRBJ2-1, with D perhaps matching TRBD1 (6 bases). The CDR3 consists of 14 residues. Trimming pared 5 bases from V and 0 bases from J, leaving 8 bases between. Germline lookup yields CDR1 SGHAT and CDR2 FQNNGV. This chain's CDR3 is CASSQDSSYNEQFF. The CDR3 bases are TGTGCCAGCAGCCAGGACAGCTCCTACAATGAGCAGTTCTTC.

The V call is TRBV5-4, the J call TRBJ2-7; D might be TRBD1 (5 bases). Germline loops: CDR1 SGHNT, CDR2 YYREEE (reference sequence). This CDR3 comprises 14 residues. V was shortened by 4 bases and J by 4 bases, with 15 bases between the two germline ends. DNA of the CDR3: TGTGCCAGCAGCCTTGGACAAAAGGGGTACGAGCAGTACTTC. This gives the protein CASSLGQKGYEQYF.

This clone was found a few times. The V gene is TRBV2, the J gene TRBJ2-1, with 10 bases aligning to TRBD2. Germline CDR1 reads SNHLY; CDR2 reads FYNNEI. This CDR3 region has 13 residues. V dropped 6 bases and J dropped 6; count of bases not matched to a gene: 2. This CDR3 is CASRWTSGNEQFF. In DNA, the CDR3 is TGTGCCAGCAGGTGGACTAGCGGCAATGAGCAGTTCTTC.

This chain uses TRBV19 with TRBJ2-2, with 10 bases aligning to TRBD2. Germline values: CDR1 LNHDA, CDR2 SQIVND (reference sequence). The V and J ends lost 4 bases and 1 base, in that order; junction bases with no gene match: 3. The CDR3 extends over 16 amino acids. CDR3 region: CASSKRTSGNTGELFF. CDR3 sequence (DNA): TGTGCCAGTAGTAAAAGGACTAGCGGGAACACCGGGGAGCTGTTTTTT.

V is TRBV5-8 and J is TRBJ1-5; D is unresolved. Trimming removed 2 bases from V and 0 bases from J, with 9 bases in between. Germline-derived CDR1 and CDR2 are SGHTS and YDEGEE. The CDR3 is 15 amino acids. The CDR3 DNA reads TGTGCCAGCAGCTTTGAAGGTTATAGCAATCAGCCCCAGCATTTT. It translates to CASSFEGYSNQPQHF. The whole variable domain, filled in from reference TRBV5-8 and TRBJ1-5, reads EAGVTQSPTHLIKTRGQQATLRCSPISGHTSVYWYQQALGLGLQFLLWYDEGEERNRGNFPPRFSGRQFPNYSSELNVNALELEDSALYLCASSFEGYSNQPQHFGDGTRLSIL.

The chain links TRBV27 to TRBJ2-7; 12 nucleotides line up with TRBD2. Germline V gene sequence: CDR1 MNHEY, CDR2 SMNVEV (reference sequence). The J segment lost 1 base and the V segment lost 4 bases, leaving 5 bases of the junction unmatched. The CDR3 covers 16 residues. The CDR3 nucleotides read TGTGCCAGCAGTTCCACTAGCGGGAGGTTTTCCTACGAGCAGTACTTC. Protein product: CASSSTSGRFSYEQYF.

The chain is built from TRBV18 and TRBJ2-7, with 7 bases aligning to TRBD1. This CDR3 spans 14 amino acids. CDR1 and CDR2 (germline): KGHSH, LQKENI. Losses at the gene ends were 3 bases for V and 4 bases for J; bases not matched to a gene: 6. The CDR3 region has the DNA TGTGCCAGCTCACCCCAGGGGGTTCGGTACGAGCAGTACTTC. It is translated as CASSPQGVRYEQYF.

This clone was observed a few times. V usage is TRBV12-1 and J usage is TRBJ2-7. TRBV12-1 is labeled a pseudogene. The length of the CDR3 is 10 residues. The CDR3 spells CASRWGEQYF. The CDR3 DNA reads TGTGCCAGCCGGTGGGGCGAGCAGTACTTC.

V gene TRBV5-5 combines with J gene TRBJ2-5; TRBD2 is a possible D gene (6 bases). The CDR3 length is 12 residues. Germline values: CDR1 SGHKS, CDR2 YYEKEE (reference sequence). V was shortened by 4 bases and J by 5 bases, with 9 bases between the two germline ends. As DNA, the CDR3 is TGTGCCAGCAGCGGGGGGTTGGAGACCCAGTACTTC. Translated: CASSGGLETQYF.

This clone was counted a single time. The chain couples TRBV2 to TRBJ2-6; D uncertain. The length of the CDR3 is 13 residues. CDR1 SNHLY and CDR2 FYNNEI come from the germline V gene. Trimming cost V 9 bases and J 0 bases, with 6 bases left between them. In nucleotides, the CDR3 is TGTGCCAGAGGTCCCTCTGGGGCCAACGTCCTGACTTTC. This codes for CARGPSGANVLTF.

V and J are TRBV19 and TRBJ2-7; 9 nucleotides match TRBD2. The germline CDR1 and CDR2 sequences are LNHDA and SQIVND (reference sequence). The CDR3 has 14 residues. V was clipped by 3 bases and J by 3 bases; unmatched bases: 3. The CDR3 is CASSMREGFYEQYF. DNA of the CDR3: TGTGCCAGTAGTATGCGGGAGGGCTTCTACGAGCAGTACTTC.

This chain uses TRBV10-2 with TRBJ1-5; 9 bases are a match to TRBD1. The CDR3 runs 14 residues. With 6 bases clipped from V and 2 bases from J, the junction kept 2 bases outside the gene matches. In germline, CDR1 is WSHSY, CDR2 SAAADI. The CDR3 loop reads CASRGQGGNQPQHF. CDR3 bases: TGCGCCAGCAGGGGACAGGGCGGCAATCAGCCCCAGCATTTT.

This clone showed up just a few times. This CDR3 is also generated by other DNA sequences in the sample. V usage is TRBV18 and J usage is TRBJ2-7; 15 bases are a match to TRBD2. J gave up 4 bases and V 0 bases, and 1 base lay outside the gene matches. The CDR3 runs to 16 residues. CDR1 KGHSH and CDR2 LQKENI come from the germline V gene. The DNA of the CDR3 is TGTGCCAGCTCACCACCGGGACTAGCGGGAGGTTACGAGCAGTACTTC. This codes for CASSPPGLAGGYEQYF. The full variable domain, its missing parts supplied by reference TRBV18 and TRBJ2-7, is NAGVMQNPRHLVRRRGQEARLRCSPMKGHSHVYWYRQLPEEGLKFMVYLQKENIIDESGMPKERFSAEFPKEGPSILRIQQVVRGDSAAYFCASSPPGLAGGYEQYFGPGTRLTVT.

The genes are TRBV2 and TRBJ2-5, with TRBD2 as a possible D gene (6 bases). V was cut by 6 bases and J by 7 bases, with 15 bases left in between. This CDR3 spans 13 amino acids. CDR1 is SNHLY and CDR2 is FYNNEI in the germline V gene. CDR3 sequence: CASSRSGDGTQYF. For the CDR3, the DNA is TGTGCCAGCAGCCGTAGCGGCGACGGGACCCAGTACTTC.

The chain has TRBV21-1 and TRBJ2-5; the table's D call, TRBD2, has no DNA check behind it. TRBV21-1 is flagged as a pseudogene. This CDR3 contains 18 residues. The CDR3 region is CASSKNTEREGYQETQYF. The CDR3 nucleotides are TGTGCCAGCAGCAAAAACACGGAGCGGGAGGGGTACCAAGAGACCCAGTACTTC.

In this sample, this clone turned up once. The junction departs from germline at one end; a sequencing error may be responsible. The chain joins TRBV28 to TRBJ2-1, with 16 bases lining up with TRBD2. This CDR3 has 15 amino acids. Germline CDR1 MDHEN, CDR2 SYDVKM. The CDR3 coding sequence is TGTGCCAGCAGTTTGCGCGGGACTAGCGGGAGGGATACACTCTTC. Protein sequence: CASSLRGTSGRDTLF.

To note about this clone: The sample carries other DNA sequences with the same CDR3. The V gene is TRBV7-2, the J gene TRBJ2-5; D ambiguous. CDR1 and CDR2 from the germline V gene are SGHTA and FQGNSA. Trimming removed 1 base from V and 0 bases from J, with 6 bases in between. The CDR3 is 14 residues long. The CDR3 here is CASSLDAYQETQYF. CDR3 DNA sequence: TGTGCCAGCAGCTTAGACGCCTACCAAGAGACCCAGTACTTC.

This clone occurred once. V and J are TRBV18 and TRBJ2-2; 15 positions match TRBD2. Germline lookup yields CDR1 KGHSH and CDR2 LQKENI. V was clipped by 6 bases and J by 0 bases; unmatched bases: 11. The CDR3 loop spans 20 amino acids. Written as DNA, the CDR3 is TGTGCCAGCTCTTGGCGGTCCGGGACTAGCGGGAGGACGAACACCGGGGAGCTGTTTTTT. It translates to CASSWRSGTSGRTNTGELFF.

This clone came up a few times. The chain carries TRBV30 and TRBJ2-7; 8 bases line up with TRBD1. The V and J ends lost 8 bases and 9 bases, in that order; junction bases with no gene match: 12. CDR1 GTSNPN and CDR2 SVGIG come from the germline V gene (reference sequence). The CDR3 contains 12 residues. The CDR3 region has the DNA TGTGCCCGCAAGGACAGGGCCGGGAGGCAGTACTTC. Encoded protein: CARKDRAGRQYF.

CDR3 DNA sequence: TGTGCCAGCAGCTTAGCGCGAGGACAGGGGTCCTACGAGCAGTACTTC. Encoded protein: CASSLARGQGSYEQYF. The chain uses TRBV7-2 and TRBJ2-7, with TRBD1 matching over 9 bases. V was clipped by 0 bases and J by 1 base; unmatched bases: 4. The CDR3 is made up of 16 amino acids. Germline loops: CDR1 SGHTA, CDR2 FQGNSA.

The sample holds one count of this clone. The chain has TRBV28 and TRBJ2-2, with D possibly matching TRBD1 (6 bases). CDR1 and CDR2 (germline): MDHEN, SYDVKM. This CDR3 region has 17 residues. V lost 5 bases and J 5 bases, leaving 21 bases between the germline ends. The CDR3 here is CASSLIKTGHLTGELFF. In DNA, the CDR3 is TGTGCCAGCAGTCTAATTAAGACAGGACATCTGACCGGGGAGCTGTTTTTT.

This sequence joins TRBV5-5 and TRBJ2-6; D may correspond to TRBD1 or TRBD2 (5 bases each). Germline V gene lookup returns CDR1 SGHKS and CDR2 YYEKEE (reference sequence). The CDR3 has 15 amino acids. Trimming left V 3 bases short and J 4 bases short, with 11 bases between. The CDR3 bases are TGTGCCAGCAGCTGGGACGTGTTCGGGGCCAACGTCCTGACTTTC. Translating gives CASSWDVFGANVLTF.

The chain has TRBV5-8 and TRBJ2-1; D perhaps matches TRBD1 (6 bases). Germline V gene lookup returns CDR1 SGHTS and CDR2 YDEGEE. The CDR3 contains 14 residues. Trimming left V 2 bases short and J 10 bases short, with 16 bases between. The CDR3 nucleotides are TGTGCCAGCAGCTTTAGGGGGAACAAGGACGAGCAGTTCTTC. It translates to CASSFRGNKDEQFF.